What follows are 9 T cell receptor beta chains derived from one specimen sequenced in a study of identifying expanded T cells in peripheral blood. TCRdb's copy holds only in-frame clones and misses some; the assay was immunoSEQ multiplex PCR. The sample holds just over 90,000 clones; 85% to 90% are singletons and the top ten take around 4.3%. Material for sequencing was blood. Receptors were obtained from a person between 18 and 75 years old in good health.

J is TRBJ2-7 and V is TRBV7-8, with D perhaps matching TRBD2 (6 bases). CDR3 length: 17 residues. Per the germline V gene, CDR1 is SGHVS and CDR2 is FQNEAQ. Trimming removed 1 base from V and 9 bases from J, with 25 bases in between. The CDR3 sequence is CASSLEFGRELGTGQYF. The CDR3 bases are TGTGCCAGCAGCTTAGAGTTCGGTCGAGAGCTGGGGACTGGGCAGTACTTC.

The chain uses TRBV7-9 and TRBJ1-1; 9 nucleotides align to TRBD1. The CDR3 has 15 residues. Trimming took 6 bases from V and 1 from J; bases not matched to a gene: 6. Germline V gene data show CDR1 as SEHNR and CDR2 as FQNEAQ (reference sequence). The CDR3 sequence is CASSRQGVANTEAFF. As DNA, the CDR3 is TGTGCCAGCAGTCGACAGGGGGTTGCGAACACTGAAGCTTTCTTT.

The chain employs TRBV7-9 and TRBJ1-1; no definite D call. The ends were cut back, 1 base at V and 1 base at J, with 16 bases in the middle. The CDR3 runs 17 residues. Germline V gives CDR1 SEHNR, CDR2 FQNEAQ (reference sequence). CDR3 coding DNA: TGTGCCAGCAGCTTAGGTAGGGTCGGGTCGAAGAACACTGAAGCTTTCTTT. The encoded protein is CASSLGRVGSKNTEAFF. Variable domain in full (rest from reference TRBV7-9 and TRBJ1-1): DTGVSQNPRHKITKRGQNVTFRCDPISEHNRLYWYRQTLGQGPEFLTYFQNEAQLEKSRLLSDRFSAERPKGSFSTLEIQRTEQGDSAMYLCASSLGRVGSKNTEAFFGQGTRLTVV.

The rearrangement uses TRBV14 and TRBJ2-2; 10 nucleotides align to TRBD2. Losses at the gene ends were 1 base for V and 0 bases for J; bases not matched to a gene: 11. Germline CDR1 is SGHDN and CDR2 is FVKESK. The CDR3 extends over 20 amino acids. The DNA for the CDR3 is TGTGCCAGCAGCCAAGTCCTTAGCGGGAGGCCCGGGTCGAACACCGGGGAGCTGTTTTTT. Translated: CASSQVLSGRPGSNTGELFF.

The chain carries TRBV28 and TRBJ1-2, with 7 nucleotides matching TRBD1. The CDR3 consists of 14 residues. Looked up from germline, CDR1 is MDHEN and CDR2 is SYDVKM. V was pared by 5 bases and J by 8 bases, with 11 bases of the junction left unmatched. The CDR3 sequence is CASSPSDRWIGYTF. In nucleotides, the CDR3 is TGTGCCAGCAGTCCGTCGGACAGGTGGATCGGCTACACCTTC.

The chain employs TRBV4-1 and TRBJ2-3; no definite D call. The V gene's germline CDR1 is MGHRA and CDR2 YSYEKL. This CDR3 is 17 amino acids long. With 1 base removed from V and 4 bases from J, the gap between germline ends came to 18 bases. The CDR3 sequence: CASSQGARRPLPDTQYF. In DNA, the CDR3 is TGCGCCAGCAGCCAAGGCGCCCGTAGGCCCCTACCAGATACGCAGTATTTT.

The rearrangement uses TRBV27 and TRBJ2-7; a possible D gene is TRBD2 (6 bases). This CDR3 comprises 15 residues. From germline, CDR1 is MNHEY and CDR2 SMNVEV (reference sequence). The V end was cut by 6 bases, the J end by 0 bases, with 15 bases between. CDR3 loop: CASRAGTHRSYEQYF. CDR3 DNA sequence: TGTGCCAGCAGAGCCGGGACTCATCGCTCCTACGAGCAGTACTTC.

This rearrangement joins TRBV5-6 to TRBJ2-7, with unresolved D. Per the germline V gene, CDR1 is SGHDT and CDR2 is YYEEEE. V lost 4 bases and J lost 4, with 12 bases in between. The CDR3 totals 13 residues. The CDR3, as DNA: TGTGCCAGCAGCCATCGGACCGCTTACGAGCAGTACTTC. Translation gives CASSHRTAYEQYF.

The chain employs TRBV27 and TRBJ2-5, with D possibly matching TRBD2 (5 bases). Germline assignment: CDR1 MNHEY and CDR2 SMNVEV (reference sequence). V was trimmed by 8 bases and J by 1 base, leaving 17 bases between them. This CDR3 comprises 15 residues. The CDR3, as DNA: TGTGCCAGCCGGAGGAATTCGGCGTTCCAAGAGACCCAGTACTTC. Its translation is CASRRNSAFQETQYF.